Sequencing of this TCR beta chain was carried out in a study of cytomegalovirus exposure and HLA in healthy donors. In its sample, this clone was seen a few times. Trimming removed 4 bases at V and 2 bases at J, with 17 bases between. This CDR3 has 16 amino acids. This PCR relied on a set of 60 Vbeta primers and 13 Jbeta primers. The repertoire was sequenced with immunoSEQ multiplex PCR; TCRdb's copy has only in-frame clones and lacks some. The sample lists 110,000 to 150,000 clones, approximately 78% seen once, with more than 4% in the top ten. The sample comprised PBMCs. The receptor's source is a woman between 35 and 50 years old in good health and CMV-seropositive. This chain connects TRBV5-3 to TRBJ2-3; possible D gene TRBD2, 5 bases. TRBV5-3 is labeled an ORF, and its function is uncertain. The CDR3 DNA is TGTGCCAGAAGCGTTGGACGCCGAGGGTACACAGATACGCAGTATTTT. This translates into CARSVGRRGYTDTQYF.